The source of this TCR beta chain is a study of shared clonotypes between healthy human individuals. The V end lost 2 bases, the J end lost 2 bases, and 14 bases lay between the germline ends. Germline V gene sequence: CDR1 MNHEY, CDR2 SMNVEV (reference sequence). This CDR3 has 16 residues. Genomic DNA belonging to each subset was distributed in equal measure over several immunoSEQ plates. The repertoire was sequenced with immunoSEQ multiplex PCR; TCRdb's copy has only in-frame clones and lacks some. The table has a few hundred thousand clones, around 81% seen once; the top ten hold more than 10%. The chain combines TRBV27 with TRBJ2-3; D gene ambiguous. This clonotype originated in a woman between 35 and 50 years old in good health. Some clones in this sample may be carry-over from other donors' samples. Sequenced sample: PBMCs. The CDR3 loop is CASSLKELAFTDTQYF. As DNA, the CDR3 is TGTGCCAGCAGTTTAAAGGAATTGGCATTCACAGATACGCAGTATTTT.